These T cell receptor beta chains were read from a single sample in a study of response to subunit inactivated influenza vaccine. TCRdb used MiXCR to reprocess the RT-PCR reads, holding one entry per CDR3 protein. The sample consists of 650,000 to 800,000 distinct CDR3 sequences, over 11% of them appearing once. The source material was PBMCs from blood, sampled approximately 15 days before vaccination. The receptor set was obtained from a man aged 45 to 65 who received an inactivated influenza vaccine. CDR3s include the opening cysteine and the closing phenylalanine or tryptophan. Fields, in order: clone size, J gene, D gene, V gene, CDR3 protein, CDR3 DNA. The D gene is left open where the match is weak. Expanded clones are given a class, and other clones once, few, many or no size at all.

abundance: .
j_gene: TRBJ2-3
d_gene: TRBD1
v_gene: TRBV7-2
CDR3aa: CASSWDRVGTDTQYF
CDR3nt: TGTGCCAGCAGCTGGGACAGGGTGGGCACAGATACGCAGTATTTT

abundance: few
j_gene: TRBJ2-7
d_gene: .
v_gene: TRBV7-9
CDR3aa: CASSIAGTPPSEQYF
CDR3nt: TGTGCCAGCAGCATTGCCGGGACTCCCCCAAGCGAGCAGTACTTC

abundance: .
j_gene: TRBJ2-5
d_gene: .
v_gene: TRBV5-1
CDR3aa: CASSLTAGNQETQYF
CDR3nt: TGCGCCAGCAGCTTGACGGCGGGGAACCAAGAGACCCAGTACTTC

abundance: .
j_gene: TRBJ2-6
d_gene: TRBD2
v_gene: TRBV3-1
CDR3aa: CASSPPRGGGANVLTF
CDR3nt: TGTGCCAGCAGCCCGCCCCGCGGGGGAGGGGCCAACGTCCTGACTTTC

abundance: .
j_gene: TRBJ1-2
d_gene: .
v_gene: TRBV28
CDR3aa: CASSLASRGNYGYTF
CDR3nt: TGTGCCAGCAGTTTAGCTAGCAGGGGAAACTATGGCTACACCTTC

abundance: few
j_gene: TRBJ1-5
d_gene: TRBD1
v_gene: TRBV27
CDR3aa: CASSSFRERGRKKSNQPQHF
CDR3nt: TGTGCCAGCAGTTCCTTTAGGGAGAGGGGGCGAAAGAAAAGCAATCAGCCCCAGCATTTT

abundance: few
j_gene: TRBJ2-6
d_gene: .
v_gene: TRBV6-1
CDR3aa: CASSVGATYSVGANVLTF
CDR3nt: TGTGCCAGCAGTGTAGGGGCCACCTACTCGGTTGGGGCCAACGTCCTGACTTTC

abundance: few
j_gene: TRBJ1-5
d_gene: .
v_gene: TRBV21-1
CDR3aa: CASSPPRGYESNQPQHF
CDR3nt: TGTGCCAGCAGCCCCCCGAGGGGGTATGAGAGCAATCAGCCCCAGCATTTT

abundance: few
j_gene: TRBJ2-3
d_gene: .
v_gene: TRBV7-2
CDR3aa: CASSGQLKDTQYF
CDR3nt: TGTGCCAGCAGCGGACAGCTAAAAGATACGCAGTATTTT

abundance: .
j_gene: TRBJ2-7
d_gene: TRBD2
v_gene: TRBV6-2/TRBV6-3
CDR3aa: CASTQTISTSGSSYEQYF
CDR3nt: TGTGCCAGCACCCAGACGATTTCGACTAGCGGGAGCTCCTACGAGCAGTACTTC

abundance: .
j_gene: TRBJ2-7
d_gene: .
v_gene: TRBV24-1
CDR3aa: CATSDRDYEQYF
CDR3nt: TGTGCCACCAGTGACAGGGACTACGAGCAGTACTTC

abundance: few
j_gene: TRBJ1-5
d_gene: .
v_gene: TRBV2
CDR3aa: CASSEQGWDQPQHF
CDR3nt: TGTGCCAGCAGTGAGCAGGGATGGGATCAGCCCCAGCATTTT

abundance: .
j_gene: TRBJ1-5
d_gene: TRBD1
v_gene: TRBV6-1
CDR3aa: CASRPTGVNQPQHF
CDR3nt: TGTGCCAGCAGGCCCACAGGGGTTAATCAGCCCCAGCATTTT

abundance: few
j_gene: TRBJ2-7
d_gene: .
v_gene: TRBV20-1
CDR3aa: CSAAATGQFGYEQYF
CDR3nt: TGCAGTGCAGCCGCGACTGGACAGTTTGGCTACGAGCAGTACTTC

abundance: .
j_gene: TRBJ1-5
d_gene: .
v_gene: TRBV4-1
CDR3aa: CASSPAGGGSQPQHF
CDR3nt: TGCGCCAGCAGCCCAGCGGGCGGGGGTAGTCAGCCCCAGCATTTT

abundance: .
j_gene: TRBJ2-4
d_gene: .
v_gene: TRBV15
CDR3aa: CATSSPGENIQYF
CDR3nt: TGTGCCACCAGCAGCCCGGGCGAAAACATTCAGTACTTC

abundance: few
j_gene: TRBJ2-6
d_gene: .
v_gene: TRBV4-3
CDR3aa: CASSQEAGVGANVLTF
CDR3nt: TGCGCCAGCAGCCAAGAAGCCGGGGTGGGGGCCAACGTCCTGACTTTC

abundance: .
j_gene: TRBJ2-1
d_gene: TRBD2
v_gene: TRBV15
CDR3aa: CATSASGRARNEQFF
CDR3nt: TGTGCCACCAGCGCTAGCGGGAGGGCCAGGAATGAGCAGTTCTTC

abundance: many
j_gene: TRBJ2-7
d_gene: .
v_gene: TRBV5-1
CDR3aa: CASSDTVGGPNYEQYF
CDR3nt: TGCGCCAGCAGCGACACCGTGGGGGGCCCCAACTACGAGCAGTACTTC

abundance: few
j_gene: TRBJ1-2
d_gene: .
v_gene: TRBV28
CDR3aa: CASSLLVRTTHGYTF
CDR3nt: TGTGCCAGCAGCCTCTTGGTCCGGACTACTCATGGCTACACCTTC

abundance: .
j_gene: TRBJ2-1
d_gene: .
v_gene: TRBV20-1
CDR3aa: CSARAAGRSYTEQFF
CDR3nt: TGCAGTGCTAGAGCCGCAGGTAGATCCTACACTGAGCAGTTCTTC

abundance: few
j_gene: TRBJ2-3
d_gene: .
v_gene: TRBV5-1
CDR3aa: CASSLARGVSTDTQYF
CDR3nt: TGCGCCAGCAGCTTGGCCAGGGGGGTTAGCACAGATACGCAGTATTTT

abundance: .
j_gene: TRBJ1-2
d_gene: .
v_gene: TRBV7-2
CDR3aa: CASSLAPTVQGYGYTF
CDR3nt: TGTGCCAGCAGCTTAGCGCCCACAGTACAGGGTTATGGCTACACCTTC

abundance: many
j_gene: TRBJ1-4
d_gene: TRBD1
v_gene: TRBV5-1
CDR3aa: CASSLGGTGEEKLFF
CDR3nt: TGCGCCAGCAGCTTGGGCGGGACAGGGGAGGAAAAACTGTTTTTT